Shown below are 5 T cell receptor beta chains from a single sample sequenced in a study of T-cell reconstitution after alpha-beta-depleted transplantation in children. A library of TCRbeta sequences, prepared with unique molecular identifiers, was generated. TCRdb re-called the PCR reads through MiXCR, storing one row per CDR3 protein. Of around 240,000 distinct CDR3 sequences in the sample, 9.7% were seen once. The material sequenced was PBMCs from the stem cell graft donor, taken from the stem cell graft. The receptors stem from a human donor who donated a stem cell graft to a child with SCID.

About this clonotype: This sequence may be a read error, since a much larger clone differs from it by one base. In this CDR3 the conserved last residue, phenylalanine or tryptophan, is missing, so a read error is likely. J is TRBJ2-1 and V is TRBV5-5; no definite D call. This CDR3 region has 17 residues. The germline gives CDR1 SGHKS, CDR2 YYEKEE (reference sequence). The V end lost 0 bases, the J end lost 0 bases, and 13 bases lay between the germline ends. The CDR3 protein is CASSLEWAASSYNEQFL. CDR3 coding DNA: TGTGCCAGCAGCTTGGAGTGGGCAGCGAGCTCCTACAATGAGCAGTTCCTC.

Ten or more counts support this clonotype. The chain links TRBV11-3 to TRBJ2-2; maybe TRBD2 (5 bases). CDR1 and CDR2 (germline): SGHNT, YENEEA. CDR3 length equals 14 residues. Trimming left V 3 bases short and J 5 bases short, with 10 bases between. CDR3 region: CASSFHGETGELFF. The CDR3 nucleotides read TGTGCCAGCAGCTTTCACGGGGAAACCGGGGAGCTGTTTTTT.

This clonotype was seen repeatedly, ten times or more. This chain connects TRBV7-2 to TRBJ2-7, with D unclear. Trimming cost V 1 base and J 6 bases, with 7 bases left between them. Per germline, CDR1 SGHTA and CDR2 FQGNSA. The CDR3 spans 12 residues. The CDR3 spells CASSLGFLEQYF. CDR3 sequence (DNA): TGTGCCAGCAGCTTAGGTTTCCTCGAGCAGTACTTC.

This clonotype was seen repeatedly, ten times or more. The chain links TRBV2 to TRBJ1-2; tentative D call: TRBD1 (5 bases). V dropped 3 bases and J dropped 4 bases, with 12 bases sitting between them. Per the germline V gene, CDR1 is SNHLY and CDR2 is FYNNEI. CDR3 size: 14 residues. As DNA, the CDR3 is TGTGCCAGCAGTGACGAGCAGGGACTCTATGGCTACACCTTC. Translating gives CASSDEQGLYGYTF.

This clonotype came up many times. Here the CDR3 reads CSARDMGTDTQYF. Here the CDR3 DNA reads TGCAGTGCTAGAGATATGGGCACAGATACGCAGTATTTT. V and J are TRBV20-1 and TRBJ2-3, with unresolved D. The germline V and J ends were trimmed by 0 bases and 1 base, with 5 bases remaining between them. The germline V gene has CDR1 DFQATT and CDR2 SNEGSKA (reference sequence). The CDR3 extends over 13 amino acids.